This T cell receptor beta chain was captured in a study of CD8 T cells in Susac syndrome. Under recently defined diagnostic criteria, the patients with Susac syndrome qualified as having definite or probable disease. Germline-derived CDR1 and CDR2 are SQVTM and ANQGSEA. Unmatched junction bases numbered 9, after V lost 8 bases and J lost 8 bases. There are 12 residues in the CDR3. The authors reverse transcribed about 0.5 to 1 ug RNA with random hexamers. TCRdb analysed the immunoSEQ multiplex PCR reads with MiXCR anew, one entry per CDR3 protein. The data contain about 80,000 distinct CDR3 sequences, 96% of them singletons.

The source of this sequence is a human donor with Susac syndrome. The rearrangement uses TRBV29-1 and TRBJ2-1, with 7 bases that match TRBD1. The sequenced sample consisted of CD8+ T cells from PBMCs. This CDR3 reads CSLRQGRYEQFF. The CDR3 DNA reads as TGCAGCCTCCGACAGGGTCGGTATGAGCAGTTCTTC.